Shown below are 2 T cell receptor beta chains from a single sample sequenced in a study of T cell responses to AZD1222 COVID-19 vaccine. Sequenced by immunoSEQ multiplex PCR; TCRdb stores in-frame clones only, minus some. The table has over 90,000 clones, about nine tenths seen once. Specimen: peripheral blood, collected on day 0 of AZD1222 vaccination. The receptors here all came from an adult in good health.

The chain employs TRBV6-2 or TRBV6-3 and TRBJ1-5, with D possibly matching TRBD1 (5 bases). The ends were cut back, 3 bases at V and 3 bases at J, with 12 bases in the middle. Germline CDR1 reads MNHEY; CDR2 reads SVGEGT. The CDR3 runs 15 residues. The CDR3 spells CASSYQAGLNQPQHF. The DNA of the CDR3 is TGTGCCAGCAGTTATCAGGCAGGGCTCAATCAGCCCCAGCATTTT.

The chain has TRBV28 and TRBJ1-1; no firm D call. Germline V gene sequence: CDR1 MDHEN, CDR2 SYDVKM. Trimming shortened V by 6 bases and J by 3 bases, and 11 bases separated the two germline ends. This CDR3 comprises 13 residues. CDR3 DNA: TGTGCCAGCAGCTCCAGAACCTACACTGAAGCTTTCTTT. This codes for CASSSRTYTEAFF.